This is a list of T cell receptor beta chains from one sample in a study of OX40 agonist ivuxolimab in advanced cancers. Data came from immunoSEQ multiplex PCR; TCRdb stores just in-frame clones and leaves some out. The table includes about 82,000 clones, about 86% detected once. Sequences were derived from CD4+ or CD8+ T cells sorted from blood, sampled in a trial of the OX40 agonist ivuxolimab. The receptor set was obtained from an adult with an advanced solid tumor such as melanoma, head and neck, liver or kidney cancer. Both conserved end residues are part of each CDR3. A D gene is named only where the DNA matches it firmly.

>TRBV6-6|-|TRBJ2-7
CASSYARGGGANEQYF
TGTGCCAGCAGTTACGCAAGGGGTGGGGGCGCAAACGAGCAGTACTTC
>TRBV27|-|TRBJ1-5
CASSRRGGGFNQPQHF
TGTGCCAGCAGTCGTCGAGGGGGGGGATTTAATCAGCCCCAGCATTTT
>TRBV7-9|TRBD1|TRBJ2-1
CASSRGQTNEQFF
TGTGCCAGCAGCAGGGGACAGACCAATGAGCAGTTCTTC
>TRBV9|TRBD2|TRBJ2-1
CASSQGGRLTYNEQFF
TGTGCCAGCAGCCAGGGCGGGAGGCTTACCTACAATGAGCAGTTCTTC
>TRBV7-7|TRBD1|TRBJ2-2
CASRQGRTGELFF
TGTGCTAGCAGACAGGGACGCACCGGGGAGCTGTTTTTT
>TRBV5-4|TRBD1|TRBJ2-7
CASSLDRGHEQYF
TGTGCCAGCAGCTTGGACAGGGGTCACGAGCAGTACTTC
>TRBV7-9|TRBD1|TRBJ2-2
CASSLGTGGETGELFF
TGTGCCAGCAGCTTGGGGACAGGAGGGGAGACCGGGGAGCTGTTTTTT
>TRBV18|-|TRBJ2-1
CASSRGQNNEQFF
TGTGCCAGCTCAAGGGGACAAAACAATGAGCAGTTCTTC
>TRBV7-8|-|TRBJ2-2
CASGAGRDTGELFF
TGTGCCAGCGGAGCGGGTAGGGACACCGGGGAGCTGTTTTTT
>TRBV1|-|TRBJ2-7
CTSRGQGAGEQYF
TGCACCAGCCGGGGACAGGGGGCTGGCGAGCAGTACTTC
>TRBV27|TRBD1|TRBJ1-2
CASSLSSGTGGGYTF
TGTGCCAGCAGTCTCTCTTCCGGGACAGGGGGCGGCTACACCTTC
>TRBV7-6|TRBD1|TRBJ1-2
CASSQGQGGRGYTF
TGTGCCAGCAGCCAAGGACAGGGAGGGCGAGGGTACACCTTC
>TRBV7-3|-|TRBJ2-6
CASSPGANVLTF
TGTGCCAGCAGCCCTGGGGCCAACGTCCTGACTTTC
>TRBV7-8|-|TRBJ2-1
CASSPYRASGNEQFF
TGTGCCAGCAGCCCGTACAGGGCTTCAGGTAATGAGCAGTTCTTC
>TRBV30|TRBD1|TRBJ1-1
CAWSTGQADTEAFF
TGTGCCTGGAGTACGGGACAGGCTGACACTGAAGCTTTCTTT
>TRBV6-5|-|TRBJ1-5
CASRYSGNQPQHF
TGTGCCAGCAGGTACTCAGGGAATCAGCCCCAGCATTTT
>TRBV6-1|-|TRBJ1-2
CASSHRGSGYTF
TGTGCCAGCAGCCATAGGGGTTCTGGCTACACCTTC
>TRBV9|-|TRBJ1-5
CASSAGGTQPQHF
TGTGCCAGCAGCGCCGGAGGGACTCAGCCCCAGCATTTT
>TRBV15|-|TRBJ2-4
CATSGQGTIAKNIQYF
TGTGCCACCAGCGGGCAGGGGACCATAGCCAAAAACATTCAGTACTTC
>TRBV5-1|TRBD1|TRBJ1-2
CASSHGQVNYGYTF
TGCGCCAGCAGCCACGGACAGGTCAACTATGGCTACACCTTC
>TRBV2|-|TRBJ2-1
CASSESGVQPYNEQFF
TGTGCCAGCAGTGAATCCGGTGTCCAACCCTACAATGAGCAGTTCTTC
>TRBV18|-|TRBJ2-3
CASSTTLRLDTQYF
TGTGCCAGCTCTACCACACTGAGGTTGGATACGCAGTATTTT
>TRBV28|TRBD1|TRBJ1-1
CAITPSGTANTEAFF
TGTGCCATCACCCCCTCTGGGACAGCGAACACTGAAGCTTTCTTT
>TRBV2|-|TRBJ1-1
CASSEGVLTEAFF
TGTGCCAGCAGTGAAGGTGTGCTGACTGAAGCTTTCTTT
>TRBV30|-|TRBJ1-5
CAWSVNRDQPQHF
TGTGCCTGGAGTGTAAATAGGGATCAGCCCCAGCATTTT